This TCR beta chain is drawn from a study of T cell responses to AZD1222 COVID-19 vaccine. The study's findings and limits: Clonal diversity was possibly underestimated; the donors were predominantly white British and more often female.

Details on this clone: Antigen unknown.

Profiled with immunoSEQ multiplex PCR; TCRdb holds only in-frame clones, not every one. The sample includes roughly 120,000 clones, around 87% seen only once; the top ten take 4.4%. The V end was cut by 1 base, the J end by 7 bases, with 8 bases between. The CDR3 covers 12 residues. CDR1 MGHRA and CDR2 YSYEKL come from the germline V gene. V and J are TRBV4-1 and TRBJ2-7; D is unclear. The source material was peripheral blood, sampled 28 days after the second AZD1222 dose. This TCR was recovered from an adult who received the AZD1222 COVID-19 vaccine. In nucleotides, the CDR3 is TGCGCCAGCAGCCAAGGGTCAACTGAGCAGTACTTC. Residues: CASSQGSTEQYF.